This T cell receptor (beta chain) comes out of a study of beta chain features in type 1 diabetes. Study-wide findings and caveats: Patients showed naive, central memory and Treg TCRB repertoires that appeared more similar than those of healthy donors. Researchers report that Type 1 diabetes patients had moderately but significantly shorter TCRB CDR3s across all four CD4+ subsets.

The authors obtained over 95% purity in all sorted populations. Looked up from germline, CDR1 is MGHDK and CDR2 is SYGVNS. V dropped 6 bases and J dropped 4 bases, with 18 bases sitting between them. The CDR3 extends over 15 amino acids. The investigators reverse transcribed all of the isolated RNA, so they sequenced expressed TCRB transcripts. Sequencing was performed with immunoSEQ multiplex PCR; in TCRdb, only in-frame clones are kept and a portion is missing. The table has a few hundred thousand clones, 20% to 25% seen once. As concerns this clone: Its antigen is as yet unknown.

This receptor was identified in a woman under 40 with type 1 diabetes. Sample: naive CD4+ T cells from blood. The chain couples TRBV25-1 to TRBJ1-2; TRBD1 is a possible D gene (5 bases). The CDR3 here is CASSSTGGFIYGYTF. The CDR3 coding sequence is TGTGCCAGCAGCTCCACGGGGGGTTTTATCTATGGCTACACCTTC.